A selection of T cell receptor beta chains follows, all from one sample in a study of CD8 T cells in ankylosing spondylitis. TCRdb fed the 5' RACE reads into MiXCR, producing one record per CDR3 protein. The sample lists hundreds of thousands of distinct CDR3 sequences, 12% occurring once. Input material: blood, either unsorted or a sorted T cell fraction (not recorded which). These receptors were obtained from a male donor with ankylosing spondylitis. Each CDR3 is given with its conserved first and last residue. The order of the fields is V gene, D gene, J gene, CDR3 protein. The D gene is left open where the match is weak.

TRBV7-9,.,TRBJ2-2,CASSQVGELFF
TRBV28,.,TRBJ1-2,CASSSTASGYTF
TRBV9,.,TRBJ1-2,CASSVGGDGYTF
TRBV15,.,TRBJ1-4,CATSRVTGGSEKLFF
TRBV7-2,TRBD1,TRBJ2-2,CASSMRQGRYTGELFF
TRBV24-1,.,TRBJ2-7,CATSDSDRIYEQYF
TRBV6-5,.,TRBJ2-1,CASSYISPSYNEQFF
TRBV7-2,.,TRBJ2-7,CASSLVRGDEQYF
TRBV6-5,.,TRBJ1-4,CASSYLGLSGEKLFF
TRBV4-3,.,TRBJ1-4,CASSPQPRSTNEKLFF
TRBV20-1,.,TRBJ1-2,CSARGPRAFYGYTF
TRBV6-6,TRBD1,TRBJ1-5,CASSDRGNQPQHF
TRBV4-3,.,TRBJ2-3,CASSQGRADTQYF
TRBV10-3,.,TRBJ2-7,CAISEQDNSYEQYF
TRBV7-9,.,TRBJ2-3,CASSDSGTTDTQYF
TRBV27,TRBD1,TRBJ2-7,CASSWNRGDEQYF
TRBV4-3,.,TRBJ2-2,CASSQDTPPENTGELFF
TRBV19,.,TRBJ1-4,CASSPWVGVTEKLFF
TRBV20-1,.,TRBJ1-4,CSTLETPQREKLFF